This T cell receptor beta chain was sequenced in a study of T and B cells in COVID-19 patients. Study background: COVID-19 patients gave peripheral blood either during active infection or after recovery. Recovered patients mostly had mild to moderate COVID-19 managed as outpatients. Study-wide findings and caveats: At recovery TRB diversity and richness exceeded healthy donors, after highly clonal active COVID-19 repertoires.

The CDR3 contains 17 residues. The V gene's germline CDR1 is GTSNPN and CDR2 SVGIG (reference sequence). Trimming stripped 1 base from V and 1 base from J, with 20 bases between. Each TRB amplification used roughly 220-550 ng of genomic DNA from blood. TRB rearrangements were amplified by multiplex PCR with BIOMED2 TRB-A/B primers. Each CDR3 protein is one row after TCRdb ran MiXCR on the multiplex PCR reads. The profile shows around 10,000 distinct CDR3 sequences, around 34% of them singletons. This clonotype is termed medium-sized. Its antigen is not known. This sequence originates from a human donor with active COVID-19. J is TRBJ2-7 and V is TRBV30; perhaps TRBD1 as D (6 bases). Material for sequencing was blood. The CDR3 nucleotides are TGTGCCTGGAGTGCACTGACCGGGACATCTTTTTCCTACGAGCAGTACTTC. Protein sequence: CAWSALTGTSFSYEQYF.